The clone carrying this TCR beta chain has a handful of counts. Preparation methods for the bulk TCR libraries were those previously described, with listed TCR primers. MiXCR was run by TCRdb on the PCR reads, yielding one entry per CDR3 protein. Found here are approximately 100,000 distinct CDR3 sequences, 36% of them singletons; the top ten hold approximately 4%. This specimen comes from a study of molecular identifiers for immune sequencing clone quantification. Germline lookup yields CDR1 SGHKS and CDR2 YYEKEE (reference sequence). The germline V and J ends were trimmed by 2 bases and 6 bases, with 12 bases remaining between them. The CDR3 spans 15 residues.

The specimen was naive CD8+ T cells from blood, with Jurkat cell RNA spiked in. Subset specified: FACS-sorted CD8+CD4-CCR7+CD45RA+ naive T cells. The V gene is TRBV5-5, the J gene TRBJ1-6, with D unresolved. This TCR was recovered from a human donor in good health. Some libraries in this study had Jurkat cell RNA spiked in. The CDR3 reads CASSFGDVVNSPLHF. The CDR3 nucleotides are TGTGCCAGCAGCTTTGGTGACGTTGTTAATTCACCCCTCCACTTT.